This entry lists 9 T cell receptor beta chains sequenced from one sample in a study of T cells after yellow fever vaccination. TCRdb processed the 5' RACE reads anew with MiXCR; each CDR3 protein has one entry. In the table there are hundreds of thousands of distinct CDR3 sequences, less than 9.5% of which are singletons. Material: CD4+ T cells sorted from PBMCs, obtained 5 days after the yellow fever booster vaccination. These receptors all come from a man between 18 and 29 years old who received the YFV17D yellow fever vaccine.

The rearrangement joins TRBV7-2 to TRBJ1-1; 8 bases are shared with TRBD1. The CDR3 consists of 14 residues. CDR1 and CDR2 (germline): SGHTA, FQGNSA. After removal of 2 bases from V and 5 bases from J, the junction contained 4 bases not matched to a gene. The CDR3 reads CASSLQGAWTEAFF. CDR3 nucleotides: TGTGCCAGCAGCTTACAGGGGGCGTGGACTGAAGCTTTCTTT.

This clonotype was counted a few times. The chain uses TRBV2 and TRBJ2-3; D unclear. Germline values: CDR1 SNHLY, CDR2 FYNNEI. V was clipped by 7 bases and J by 2 bases, with 10 bases between them. The CDR3 is 13 residues long. This CDR3 is CASNREYTDTQYF. CDR3 nucleotides: TGTGCCAGCAATAGGGAATACACAGATACGCAGTATTTT.

The chain couples TRBV19 to TRBJ1-2, with a weak D call TRBD1 (5 bases). V lost 7 bases, J lost 3 bases, and 12 bases lay in between. Germline V gene lookup returns CDR1 LNHDA and CDR2 SQIVND (reference sequence). The CDR3 has 13 amino acids. CDR3 protein: CASTPGFYYGYTF. CDR3 DNA: TGTGCCAGTACCCCAGGGTTTTACTATGGCTACACCTTC.

This clonotype was observed a handful of times. The CDR3 bases are TGCGCCAGCAGCTTGATCGCTGTCACCGGCGATGAGCAGTTCTTC. Translation: CASSLIAVTGDEQFF. The chain employs TRBV5-1 and TRBJ2-1; D is undetermined. Per the germline V gene, CDR1 is SGHRS and CDR2 is YFSETQ. The CDR3 sequence is 15 residues long. The V end was cut by 1 base, the J end by 8 bases, with 16 bases between.

The chain uses TRBV12-3 or TRBV12-4 and TRBJ2-7, with TRBD2 identical over 14 bases. There are 18 residues in the CDR3. Trimming cost V 6 bases and J 0 bases; bases outside gene matches: 10. CDR3 in DNA: TGTGCCAGCAGCTCATTTTGGACTAGCGGGGGGCACTCCTACGAGCAGTACTTC. It yields the protein CASSSFWTSGGHSYEQYF.

V is TRBV7-9 and J is TRBJ2-7; 7 bases are a match to TRBD1. This CDR3 contains 10 residues. Germline V lookup: CDR1 SEHNR, CDR2 FQNEAQ (reference sequence). The V and J ends lost 7 bases and 6 bases, in that order; junction bases with no gene match: 0. CDR3 loop: CASNRGEQYV. The CDR3 bases are TGTGCCAGCAACAGGGGCGAGCAGTACGTC.

The sample holds many counts of this clonotype. The chain carries TRBV6-5 and TRBJ2-4; D may correspond to TRBD1 or TRBD2 (5 bases each). Looked up from germline, CDR1 is MNHEY and CDR2 is SVGAGI. This CDR3 is built from 14 residues. V was shortened by 6 bases and J by 6 bases, with 15 bases between the two germline ends. The CDR3 sequence: CASSRPGRRNIQYF. Here the CDR3 DNA reads TGTGCCAGCAGCCGTCCGGGACGGCGAAACATTCAGTACTTC.

In this sample, this clonotype turned up a few times. V and J are TRBV19 and TRBJ2-1; 8 positions agree with TRBD2. The CDR3 runs 16 residues. The junction had 8 bases not matched to a gene; V was cut back by 4 bases and J by 3 bases. In germline, CDR1 is LNHDA, CDR2 SQIVND (reference sequence). The CDR3 reads CASSRRGGLVYNEQFF. The DNA for the CDR3 is TGTGCCAGTAGTAGACGGGGGGGGCTGGTCTACAATGAGCAGTTCTTC.

The chain recombines TRBV4-3 with TRBJ1-3; unclear D gene. This CDR3 comprises 15 residues. Germline loops: CDR1 LGHNA, CDR2 YSLEER. Trimming pared 0 bases from V and 0 bases from J, leaving 6 bases between. The CDR3 coding sequence is TGCGCCAGCAGCCAAGATCATAACTCTGGAAACACCATATATTTT. Its translation: CASSQDHNSGNTIYF.